This T cell receptor beta chain was captured by sequencing in a study of shared clonotypes between healthy human individuals. Comment on this clone: What it binds is unknown.

At deep level, the assay was performed. Several immunoSEQ 96-well plates shared each subset's DNA, each plate a replicate. Generated by immunoSEQ multiplex PCR, the TCRdb table keeps only in-frame clones and is missing some. The table includes 450,000 to 500,000 clones, 78% detected once. Looked up from germline, CDR1 is SNHLY and CDR2 is FYNNEI. V was shortened by 1 base and J by 3 bases, with 9 bases between the two germline ends. This CDR3 contains 14 residues. The study's findings and limits: Having only a few donors restricted how much genetic and exposure-history diversity was captured. Specimens sampled were limited to blood, with tissue repertoires likely differing.

The sample was PBMCs. The gene calls are TRBV2 and TRBJ2-5, with D possibly TRBD1 on 5 matching bases. The source of this sequence is a woman in her thirties or forties in good health. Some clones in this sample may be carry-over from other donors' samples. The CDR3 sequence: CASSEVRVEETQYF. The CDR3 DNA follows: TGTGCCAGCAGTGAAGTCAGGGTGGAAGAGACCCAGTACTTC.